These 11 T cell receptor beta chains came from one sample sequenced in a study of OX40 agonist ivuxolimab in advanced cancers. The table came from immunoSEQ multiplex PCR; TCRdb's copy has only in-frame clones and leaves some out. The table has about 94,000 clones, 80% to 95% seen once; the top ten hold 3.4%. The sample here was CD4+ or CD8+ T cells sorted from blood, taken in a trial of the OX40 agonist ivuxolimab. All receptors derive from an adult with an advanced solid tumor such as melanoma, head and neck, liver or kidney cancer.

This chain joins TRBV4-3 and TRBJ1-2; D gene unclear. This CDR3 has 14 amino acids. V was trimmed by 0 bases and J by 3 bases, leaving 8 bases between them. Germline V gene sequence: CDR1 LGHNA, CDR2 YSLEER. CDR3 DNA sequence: TGCGCCAGCAGCCAAGATGCGGGAGACTATGGCTACACCTTC. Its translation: CASSQDAGDYGYTF.

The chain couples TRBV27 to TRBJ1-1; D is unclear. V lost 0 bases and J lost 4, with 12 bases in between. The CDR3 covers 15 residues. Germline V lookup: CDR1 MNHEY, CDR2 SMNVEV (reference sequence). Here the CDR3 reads CASSLSNRRGTEAFF. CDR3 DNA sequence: TGTGCCAGCAGTTTATCGAACCGACGGGGCACTGAAGCTTTCTTT.

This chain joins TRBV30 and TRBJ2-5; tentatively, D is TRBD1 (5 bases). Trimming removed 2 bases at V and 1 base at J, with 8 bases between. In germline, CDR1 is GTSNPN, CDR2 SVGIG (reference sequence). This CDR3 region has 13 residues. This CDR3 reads CAWSPDSQETQYF. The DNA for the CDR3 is TGTGCCTGGAGTCCCGACAGCCAAGAGACCCAGTACTTC.

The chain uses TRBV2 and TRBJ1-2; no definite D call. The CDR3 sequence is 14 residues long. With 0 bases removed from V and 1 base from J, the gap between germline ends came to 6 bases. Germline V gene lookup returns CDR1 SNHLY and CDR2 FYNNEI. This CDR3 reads CASSEAPVNYGYTF. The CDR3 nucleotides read TGTGCCAGCAGTGAAGCTCCCGTTAACTATGGCTACACCTTC.

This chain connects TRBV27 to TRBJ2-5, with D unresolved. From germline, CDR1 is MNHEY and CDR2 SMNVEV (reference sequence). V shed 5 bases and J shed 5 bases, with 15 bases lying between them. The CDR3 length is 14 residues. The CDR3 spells CASSLRPEWETQYF. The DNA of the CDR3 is TGTGCCAGCAGTCTCAGACCGGAGTGGGAGACCCAGTACTTC.

The CDR3 loop reads CASSIRYSNQPQHF. In DNA form, the CDR3 reads TGTGCCAGTAGTATAAGGTATAGCAATCAGCCCCAGCATTTT. V gene TRBV19 combines with J gene TRBJ1-5; no firm D call. V dropped 2 bases and J dropped 0 bases, with 5 bases sitting between them. The CDR3 is made up of 14 amino acids. The V gene's germline CDR1 is LNHDA and CDR2 SQIVND (reference sequence).

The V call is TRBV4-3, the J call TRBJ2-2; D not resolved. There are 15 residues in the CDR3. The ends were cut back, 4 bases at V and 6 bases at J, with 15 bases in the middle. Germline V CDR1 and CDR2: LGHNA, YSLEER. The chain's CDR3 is CASSPRQRAAGELFF. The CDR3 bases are TGCGCCAGCAGCCCCAGGCAAAGGGCAGCCGGGGAGCTGTTTTTT.

CDR3 region: CASSLGGAGVSAEAFF. In nucleotides, the CDR3 is TGTGCCAGCAGCTTAGGGGGTGCAGGGGTGAGTGCTGAAGCTTTCTTT. J is TRBJ1-1 and V is TRBV13, with a possible D match to TRBD1 (6 bases). V lost 0 bases and J lost 6, with 17 bases in between. The CDR3 loop spans 16 amino acids. Germline assignment: CDR1 PRHDT and CDR2 FYEKMQ (reference sequence).

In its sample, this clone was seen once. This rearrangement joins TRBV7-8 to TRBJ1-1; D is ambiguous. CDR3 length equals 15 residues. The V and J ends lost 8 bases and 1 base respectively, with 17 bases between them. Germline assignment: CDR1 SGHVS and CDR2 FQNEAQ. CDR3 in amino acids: CASSTSGGPNTEAFF. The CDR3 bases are TGTGCCAGCTCGACTAGTGGCGGGCCGAACACTGAAGCTTTCTTT.

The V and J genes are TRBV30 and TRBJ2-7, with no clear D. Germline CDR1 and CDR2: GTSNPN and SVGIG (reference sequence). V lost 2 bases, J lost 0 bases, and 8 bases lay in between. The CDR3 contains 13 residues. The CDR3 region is CAWSLGSSYEQYF. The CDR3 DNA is TGTGCCTGGAGTTTGGGCAGCTCCTACGAGCAGTACTTC.

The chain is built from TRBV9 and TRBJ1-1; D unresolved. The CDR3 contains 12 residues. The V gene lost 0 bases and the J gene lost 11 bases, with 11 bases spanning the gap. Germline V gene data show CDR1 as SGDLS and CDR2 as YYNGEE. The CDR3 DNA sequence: TGTGCCAGCAGCGTAGGGTCTGGAGAGGCTTTCTTT. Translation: CASSVGSGEAFF.